The T cell receptor (beta chain) under discussion was sequenced for a study of T cells expressing NK-cell markers. TCR beta libraries carry UMIs added by 5'RACE template switching. TCRdb derives one entry per CDR3 protein from the 5' RACE reads, leaving out DNA. The sample includes hundreds of thousands of distinct CDR3 sequences. Germline loops: CDR1 LGHDT, CDR2 YNNKEL (reference sequence). CDR3 length equals 18 residues. The chain joins TRBV3-1 to TRBJ1-4; without DNA, the TCRdb call of TRBD1 cannot be checked. Material: blood T cells: a sorted CD56 or NKG2C T cell subset, CD4+ or CD8+ T cells, or bulk PBMC T cells (not recorded which). The sequence was obtained from a woman aged 18 to 69 in good health. The CDR3 loop is CASSQKGRKISTNEKLFF.